This T cell receptor (beta chain) was retrieved from a study of control samples from healthy donors and cancer patients. The data were produced by immunoSEQ multiplex PCR, yet TCRdb's version contains in-frame clones alone and is incomplete. The sample holds about 69,000 clones; approximately 89% are singletons and the top ten take about 20%. The origin of this receptor is a man in his 60s with lung cancer. The sample taken for sequencing was PBMCs.

CDR3 sequence (DNA): TGTGCCAGCTCACCAACGGACAGCCTCTATGGCTACACCTTC. Its translation: CASSPTDSLYGYTF. V gene TRBV18 combines with J gene TRBJ1-2; D might be TRBD1 (6 bases). The CDR3 length is 14 residues. Trimming took 2 bases from V and 4 from J, leaving 11 bases between them. Germline V gene data show CDR1 as KGHSH and CDR2 as LQKENI.